These 4 T cell receptor beta chains were all obtained from the same sample, sequenced in a study of glioma-infiltrating T cells after dendritic cell vaccination. Method: immunoSEQ multiplex PCR; TCRdb's copy keeps in-frame clones and lacks some. The sample has under 40,000 clones, 90% to 95% seen once. This sample comprised blood, obtained before dendritic cell vaccination. These receptors all stem from a human donor with glioblastoma.

This clone occurred once. The chain joins TRBV27 to TRBJ2-5; 10 bases match TRBD2. Germline CDR1 MNHEY, CDR2 SMNVEV (reference sequence). Germline trimming cut 2 bases from V and 1 base from J; bases unmatched to any gene: 7. The CDR3 spans 17 residues. The CDR3 DNA sequence: TGTGCCAGCAGTTTAGGAGGGAGCGGGGGGGGCCAAGAGACCCAGTACTTC. It codes for CASSLGGSGGGQETQYF.

The chain is built from TRBV5-1 and TRBJ2-7, with 8 bases matching TRBD1. In germline, CDR1 is SGHRS, CDR2 YFSETQ. The CDR3 is 14 residues long. Losses at the gene ends were 0 bases for V and 4 bases for J; bases not matched to a gene: 3. The CDR3 sequence is CASSLARGPYEQYF. Written as DNA, the CDR3 is TGCGCCAGCAGCTTGGCCAGGGGGCCGTACGAGCAGTACTTC.

The rearrangement uses TRBV19 and TRBJ2-7; tentatively, D is TRBD2 (5 bases). Near its end, the DNA agrees better with TRBJ2-1, so the J call may be wrong. Germline V CDR1 and CDR2: LNHDA, SQIVND (reference sequence). The CDR3 runs to 15 residues. CDR3 loop: CASSDESGVSYEQFF. In nucleotides, the CDR3 is TGTGCCAGTTCGGATGAATCCGGGGTATCCTACGAGCAGTTCTTC.

The chain joins TRBV5-1 to TRBJ1-6, with 7 nucleotides matching TRBD1. The CDR3 is 13 amino acids. Germline V CDR1 and CDR2: SGHRS, YFSETQ. The V and J ends lost 10 bases and 11 bases, in that order; junction bases with no gene match: 12. The CDR3 DNA follows: TGCGCCTCGAGAGACCGGGACAGAACACCCCTCCACTTT. Translating it yields CASRDRDRTPLHF.